These 19 T cell receptor beta chains were all obtained from the same sample, sequenced in a study of T cell repertoires in cytomegalovirus infection. TCRdb used MiXCR to reprocess the reads, holding one entry per CDR3 protein. The sample records some 320,000 distinct CDR3 sequences, 9% to 9.5% being singletons. The sample was PBMCs. The receptors stem from a human donor in good health (CMV status not recorded). Some clones in this sample may be carry-over from other donors' samples.

This clonotype appeared a few times. The rearrangement uses TRBV6-6 and TRBJ2-1; D gene ambiguous. The CDR3 is made up of 14 amino acids. Deletions cut 2 bases from V and 11 bases from J, with 16 bases between. The germline gives CDR1 MNHNY, CDR2 SVGAGI (reference sequence). The CDR3 loop reads CASSYARDGVKQFF. Written as DNA, the CDR3 is TGTGCCAGCAGTTACGCGAGAGATGGGGTAAAGCAGTTCTTC.

The sample holds many counts of this clonotype. V is TRBV7-2 and J is TRBJ2-1, with TRBD1 matching over 7 bases. Germline lookup yields CDR1 SGHTA and CDR2 FQGNSA. After removal of 5 bases from V and 4 bases from J, the junction contained 2 bases not matched to a gene. The CDR3 length is 13 residues. CDR3 bases: TGTGCCAGCAGCGCACAGGGGTACAATGAGCAGTTCTTC. This gives the protein CASSAQGYNEQFF.

The chain recombines TRBV6-2 or TRBV6-3 with TRBJ2-7; TRBD1 agrees at 7 bases. The germline gives CDR1 MNHEY, CDR2 SVGEGT. The CDR3 consists of 15 residues. The V and J ends lost 4 bases and 0 bases, in that order; junction bases with no gene match: 6. DNA for the CDR3: TGTGCCAGCAGTTTGGGACAGAGAGACTCCTACGAGCAGTACTTC. Protein: CASSLGQRDSYEQYF.

This clonotype was detected a few times. The rearrangement links TRBV7-3 to TRBJ1-1, with a possible D match to TRBD1 (5 bases). The CDR3 spans 15 residues. V was clipped by 3 bases and J by 4 bases, with 15 bases between them. CDR1 is SGHTA, CDR2 FQGTGA, per germline. The CDR3 nucleotides are TGTGCCAGCAGCTTCAGGTTACAGGCGACCACTGAAGCTTTCTTT. This encodes CASSFRLQATTEAFF.

The table lists this clonotype with many counts. The chain has TRBV11-2 and TRBJ2-3, with a possible D match to TRBD2 (5 bases). Germline CDR1 reads SGHAT; CDR2 reads FQNNGV. The CDR3 sequence is 16 residues long. The V and J ends lost 5 bases and 2 bases respectively, with 17 bases between them. Here the CDR3 DNA reads TGTGCCAGCAGCCCCGTGACGGGGATACTCACAGATACGCAGTATTTT. Residues: CASSPVTGILTDTQYF.

This rearrangement joins TRBV11-3 to TRBJ2-2, with D maybe TRBD2 (6 bases). Per germline, CDR1 SGHNT and CDR2 YENEEA. This CDR3 spans 17 amino acids. V lost 7 bases, J lost 0 bases, and 18 bases lay in between. The CDR3, as DNA: TGTGCCAGCACCCTCGGGGGAGTAGGAACGAACACCGGGGAGCTGTTTTTT. Translated, it gives CASTLGGVGTNTGELFF. Drawing the rest from reference TRBV11-3 and TRBJ2-2, the complete variable domain is EAGVVQSPRYKIIEKKQPVAFWCNPISGHNTLYWYLQNLGQGPELLIRYENEEAVDDSQLPKDRFSAERLKGVDSTLKIQPAELGDSAVYLCASTLGGVGTNTGELFFGEGSRLTVL.

This clonotype has at least ten counts. The genes are TRBV12-3 or TRBV12-4 and TRBJ1-3; D is unresolved. The CDR3 is made up of 14 amino acids. Trimming took off 3 bases at V and 0 bases at J, with 6 bases between the two ends. Written as DNA, the CDR3 is TGTGCCAGCAGTTTGGAGGGCTCTGGAAACACCATATATTTT. This codes for CASSLEGSGNTIYF.

J is TRBJ2-5 and V is TRBV12-3 or TRBV12-4, with TRBD2 matching 8 bases. Trimming took 3 bases from V and 6 from J; bases not matched to a gene: 9. The CDR3 loop spans 15 amino acids. The CDR3 loop reads CASSLLAGGGQTQYF. CDR3 nucleotide sequence: TGTGCCAGCAGTTTGTTGGCGGGGGGCGGCCAGACCCAGTACTTC.

This chain connects TRBV6-6 to TRBJ2-1, with 10 bases aligning to TRBD1. The CDR3 runs 15 residues. The J segment lost 8 bases and the V segment lost 5 bases, leaving 9 bases of the junction unmatched. In germline, CDR1 is MNHNY, CDR2 SVGAGI (reference sequence). The CDR3 nucleotides read TGTGCCAGCAGTGAGGGACAGGGGTCGGCCCATGAGCAGTTCTTC. Amino acids: CASSEGQGSAHEQFF.

This clonotype was seen a few times. V is TRBV19 and J is TRBJ2-5; no definite D call. The V end was cut by 4 bases, the J end by 2 bases, with 17 bases between. The CDR3 is 16 amino acids. In germline, CDR1 is LNHDA, CDR2 SQIVND (reference sequence). CDR3 protein: CASSTPRQVGQETQYF. CDR3 nucleotide sequence: TGTGCCAGTAGTACCCCCAGGCAAGTGGGACAAGAGACCCAGTACTTC.

Many counts were recorded for this clonotype. The gene calls are TRBV7-2 and TRBJ1-1; D call uncertain. Trimming took off 1 base at V and 6 bases at J, with 6 bases between the two ends. The CDR3 has 12 residues. Germline values: CDR1 SGHTA, CDR2 FQGNSA. This chain's CDR3 is CASSLGESEAFF. The CDR3 coding sequence is TGTGCCAGCAGCTTAGGAGAATCTGAAGCTTTCTTT.

Many counts were recorded for this clonotype. The chain is built from TRBV7-2 and TRBJ1-6; D possibly corresponds to TRBD1 (6 bases). The CDR3 loop spans 15 amino acids. The V and J ends lost 5 bases and 6 bases respectively, with 14 bases between them. Looked up from germline, CDR1 is SGHTA and CDR2 is FQGNSA. CDR3 in DNA: TGTGCCAGCAGCCGTCCGAAGGACAGTAATTCACCCCTCCACTTT. Its translation is CASSRPKDSNSPLHF.

This clonotype was picked up many times. V usage is TRBV6-1 and J usage is TRBJ2-3; TRBD1 is a possible D gene (6 bases). CDR1 is MNHNS and CDR2 is SASEGT in the germline V gene. V lost 7 bases to trimming and J lost 3 bases, with 17 bases between them. This CDR3 is 15 amino acids long. This chain's CDR3 is CASNPIGQPTDTQYF. The DNA for the CDR3 is TGTGCCAGCAACCCTATCGGACAGCCGACAGATACGCAGTATTTT.

This clonotype was counted many times. The rearrangement links TRBV20-1 to TRBJ1-2, with 8 bases that match TRBD1. Germline V CDR1 and CDR2: DFQATT, SNEGSKA (reference sequence). The CDR3 is made up of 13 amino acids. CDR3 DNA: TGCAGCGCCCCATCGGACAGGGAGCATGGCTACACCTTC. Protein sequence: CSAPSDREHGYTF.

The table lists this clonotype with a few counts. V usage is TRBV20-1 and J usage is TRBJ2-7, with 10 bases lining up with TRBD2. The V and J ends lost 2 bases and 5 bases, in that order; junction bases with no gene match: 9. The CDR3 is made up of 15 amino acids. The germline CDR1 and CDR2 sequences are DFQATT and SNEGSKA (reference sequence). This CDR3 is CSARPPSGGANEQYF. CDR3 nucleotide sequence: TGCAGTGCTAGACCTCCCAGCGGGGGGGCCAACGAGCAGTACTTC.

This clonotype came up many times. The chain uses TRBV19 and TRBJ2-5; 7 bases fit TRBD2. CDR1 LNHDA and CDR2 SQIVND come from the germline V gene (reference sequence). CDR3 length equals 17 residues. The V segment lost 8 bases and the J segment 3 bases; nucleotides outside the gene matches: 18. The DNA of the CDR3 is TGTGCCAGTGGGAGAGTCGACGCGGGAGCACCGAAAGAGACCCAGTACTTC. Translated: CASGRVDAGAPKETQYF.

The CDR3 sequence is CASSYMEEAFF. Written as DNA, the CDR3 is TGTGCCAGCAGTTACATGGAAGAAGCTTTCTTT. V is TRBV6-5 and J is TRBJ1-1; D is unclear. The germline CDR1 and CDR2 sequences are MNHEY and SVGAGI. V dropped 2 bases and J dropped 8 bases, with 6 bases sitting between them. The CDR3 runs to 11 residues.

This clonotype appeared many times. This chain uses TRBV7-8 with TRBJ2-2; 13 positions match TRBD2. CDR1 is SGHVS, CDR2 FQNEAQ, per germline. The CDR3 runs 18 residues. Trimming cost V 6 bases and J 3 bases; bases outside gene matches: 10. This CDR3 is CASRSGTSGIGDTGELFF. In nucleotides, the CDR3 is TGTGCCAGCAGATCCGGGACTAGCGGGATTGGGGACACCGGGGAGCTGTTTTTT.

This clonotype was detected many times. The CDR3 nucleotides read TGTGCCAGCAGCTTAACGGCCCTTACAGGGAGGCGCGGGGAGCTGTTTTTT. Encoded protein: CASSLTALTGRRGELFF. V gene TRBV7-3 combines with J gene TRBJ2-2; either TRBD1 or TRBD2 may fit D (6 bases each). CDR1 and CDR2 from the germline V gene are SGHTA and FQGTGA. The CDR3 extends over 17 amino acids. V gave up 0 bases and J gave up 7 bases, with 18 bases separating them.